The clone carrying this T cell receptor (beta chain) was found once. No antigen is known for it. The sample is drawn from a study of brain T cells in children with intractable seizures. Time point defined: blood from clinic visit 5 months post-surgery; TSC patient then seizure free. Sequencing was limited to surgery cases with top T cell transcript signatures in brain tissue. Patients received at least one anti-epileptic drug before surgery. Study-wide findings and caveats: Only CDR3 sequence similarity suggested viral specificity, without known HCMV serostatus.

This CDR3 is 14 amino acids long. Looked up from germline, CDR1 is SGHRS and CDR2 is YFSETQ. V lost 0 bases, J lost 8 bases, and 11 bases lay in between. Measured with immunoSEQ multiplex PCR; TCRdb has only the in-frame clones, and not every one. Altogether 340,000 or so clones are present, 93% being singletons, with the ten largest covering approximately 5%. The chain couples TRBV5-1 to TRBJ1-4; D unresolved. The sample in question was peripheral blood, obtained about 5 months after surgery. The clonotype originates from a boy in the first two years of life with tuberous sclerosis and intractable seizures. DNA of the CDR3: TGCGCCAGCAGCTTGGGGCCACGCGAGGAAAAACTGTTTTTT. Translated: CASSLGPREEKLFF.